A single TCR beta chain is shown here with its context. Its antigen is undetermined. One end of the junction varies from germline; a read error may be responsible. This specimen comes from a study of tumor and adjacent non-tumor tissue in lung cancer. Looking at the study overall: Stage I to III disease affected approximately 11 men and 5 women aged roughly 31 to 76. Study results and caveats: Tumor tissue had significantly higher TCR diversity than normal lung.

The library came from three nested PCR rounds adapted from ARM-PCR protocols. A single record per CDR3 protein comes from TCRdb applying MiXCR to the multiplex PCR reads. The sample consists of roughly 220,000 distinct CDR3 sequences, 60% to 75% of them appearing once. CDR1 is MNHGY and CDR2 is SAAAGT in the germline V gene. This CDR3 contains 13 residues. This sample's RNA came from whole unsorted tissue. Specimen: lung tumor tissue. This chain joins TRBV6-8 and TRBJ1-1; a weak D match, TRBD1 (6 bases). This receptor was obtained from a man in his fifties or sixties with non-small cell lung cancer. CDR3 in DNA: TGTGCCAGCAGTCCACTCAAACGGGGCCCAGGGGACTTT. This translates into CASSPLKRGPGDF.